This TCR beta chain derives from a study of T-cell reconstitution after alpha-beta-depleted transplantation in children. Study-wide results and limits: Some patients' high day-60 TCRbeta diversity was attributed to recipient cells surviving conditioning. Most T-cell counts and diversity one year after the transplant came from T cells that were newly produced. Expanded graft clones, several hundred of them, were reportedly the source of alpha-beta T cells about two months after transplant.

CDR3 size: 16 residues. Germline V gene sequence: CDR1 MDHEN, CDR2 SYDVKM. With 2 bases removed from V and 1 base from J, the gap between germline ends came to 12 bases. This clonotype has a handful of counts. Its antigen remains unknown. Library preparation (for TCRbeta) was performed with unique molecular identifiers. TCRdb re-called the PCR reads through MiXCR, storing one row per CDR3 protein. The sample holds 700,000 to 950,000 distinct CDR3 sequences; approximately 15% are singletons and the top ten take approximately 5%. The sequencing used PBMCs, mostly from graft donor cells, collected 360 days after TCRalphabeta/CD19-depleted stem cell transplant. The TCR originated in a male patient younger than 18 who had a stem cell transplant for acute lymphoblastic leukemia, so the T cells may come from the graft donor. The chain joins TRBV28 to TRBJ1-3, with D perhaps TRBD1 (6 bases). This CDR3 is CASSLRGTISGNTIYF. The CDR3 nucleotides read TGTGCCAGCAGTTTAAGGGGGACCATTTCTGGAAACACCATATATTTT. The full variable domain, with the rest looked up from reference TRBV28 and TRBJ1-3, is DVKVTQSSRYLVKRTGEKVFLECVQDMDHENMFWYRQDPGLGLRLIYFSYDVKMKEKGDIPEGYSVSREKKERFSLILESASTNQTSMYLCASSLRGTISGNTIYFGEGSWLTVV.